This TCR beta chain is from a study of cytomegalovirus exposure and HLA in healthy donors. The PCR had 60 Vbeta and 13 Jbeta primers. Clones were sequenced by immunoSEQ multiplex PCR, and TCRdb holds only the in-frame ones, with some missing. This sample has just under 80,000 clones, with 78% found just once. The CDR3 length is 15 residues. V lost 0 bases and J lost 5, with 14 bases in between. Germline CDR1 is SGHRS and CDR2 is YFSETQ. This clone was seen a few times. Sequencing input: PBMCs. This chain joins TRBV5-1 and TRBJ1-1; a possible D gene is TRBD1 (6 bases). The clonotype was recovered from a man in his forties in good health and CMV-seronegative. CDR3 in amino acids: CASSLETIRGTEAFF. The CDR3 DNA follows: TGCGCCAGCAGCTTGGAAACCATTAGGGGGACTGAAGCTTTCTTT. The complete variable domain, with remaining parts taken from reference TRBV5-1 and TRBJ1-1, reads KAGVTQTPRYLIKTRGQQVTLSCSPISGHRSVSWYQQTPGQGLQFLFEYFSETQRNKGNFPGRFSGRQFSNSRSEMNVSTLELGDSALYLCASSLETIRGTEAFFGQGTRLTVV.